The 10 T cell receptor beta chains below were found in one sample sequenced in a study of Graves' ophthalmopathy and Graves' hyperthyroidism. Researchers took RNA transcripts and amplified TCR beta CDR3 regions from them. An initial RT-PCR round employing HTBI primers preceded a second-round multiplex PCR. TCRdb called the multiplex PCR reads again in MiXCR, with one record for every CDR3 protein. The sample records hundreds of thousands of distinct CDR3 sequences, 15% being singletons. The specimen was peripheral blood. The receptors stem from a young woman with stable Graves' hyperthyroidism.

This clonotype was picked up many times. V is TRBV12-3 or TRBV12-4 and J is TRBJ1-3, with TRBD1 matching 12 bases. The CDR3 totals 16 residues. The V and J ends lost 6 bases and 3 bases, in that order; junction bases with no gene match: 6. CDR3 sequence (DNA): TGTGCCAGCAGGGGGACAGGGGGCTTGTTTGGAAACACCATATATTTT. This gives the protein CASRGTGGLFGNTIYF.

This clonotype was seen repeatedly, ten times or more. The chain carries TRBV27 and TRBJ1-2, with 8 bases that match TRBD1. The trim removed 1 base at V and 8 bases at J, leaving 9 bases unmatched. Germline-derived CDR1 and CDR2 are MNHEY and SMNVEV (reference sequence). This CDR3 is 15 amino acids long. CDR3 sequence reads: CASSLLGQGAGGYTF. As DNA, the CDR3 is TGTGCCAGCAGTTTATTAGGCCAGGGGGCCGGAGGCTACACCTTC.

In its sample, this clonotype was seen many times. The chain links TRBV6-1 to TRBJ2-7; 8 bases fit TRBD1. The CDR3 length is 13 residues. Germline CDR1 is MNHNS and CDR2 is SASEGT. After removal of 7 bases from V and 3 bases from J, the junction contained 5 bases not matched to a gene. For the CDR3, the DNA is TGTGCCAGCAATGGACAGGGAAACTACGAGCAGTACTTC. Protein sequence: CASNGQGNYEQYF.

This clonotype has just a few counts. One base away lies a much larger clone, so this may be a sequencing read error. The gene calls are TRBV20-1 and TRBJ2-7; TRBD2 agrees at 8 bases. Trimming cost V 4 bases and J 4 bases; bases outside gene matches: 9. The CDR3 loop spans 14 amino acids. CDR1 is DFQATT and CDR2 is SNEGSKA in the germline V gene (reference sequence). CDR3 bases: TGCAGTGCTATGGTGGGACTAGTCCGGTACGAGCAGTACTTC. Its translation is CSAMVGLVRYEQYF.

As regards this clonotype: An end of the junction does not agree with germline; a read error may underlie this. J is TRBJ2-4 and V is TRBV5-1, with D possibly being TRBD2 (5 bases). The CDR3 is made up of 14 amino acids. CDR1 SGHRS and CDR2 YFSETQ come from the germline V gene. The DNA of the CDR3 is TGCGCCAGCAGCTTGGGGATCTCGGGAAACATTAAGTACTTC. Translation: CASSLGISGNIKYF.

This clonotype occurred many times. The chain carries TRBV7-9 and TRBJ1-6; 9 bases match TRBD1. The germline V gene encodes CDR1 SEHNR and CDR2 FQNEAQ (reference sequence). V shed 0 bases and J 10 bases; nucleotides not matched to a gene: 7. The CDR3 sequence is 16 residues long. CDR3 loop: CASSLAYRDRESPLHF. CDR3 DNA sequence: TGTGCCAGCAGCTTAGCTTACCGGGACAGGGAGTCACCCCTCCACTTT.

This clonotype was observed many times. This chain uses TRBV10-1 with TRBJ1-1, with D unclear. The germline V and J ends were trimmed by 4 bases and 3 bases, with 9 bases remaining between them. This CDR3 region has 13 residues. CDR1 is WNHNN and CDR2 is SYGVQD in the germline V gene (reference sequence). The CDR3 DNA reads as TGCGCCAGCAGTGTACCCAGGCACACTGAAGCTTTCTTT. Translated: CASSVPRHTEAFF.

This clonotype was seen repeatedly, ten times or more. Compared with germline, one end of the junction differs, possibly owing to a read error. This chain uses TRBV7-2 with TRBJ2-4, with D uncertain. This CDR3 comprises 12 residues. The germline V gene encodes CDR1 SGHTA and CDR2 FQGNSA. The CDR3 spells CASGRVGPIKYF. The CDR3 DNA reads as TGTGCCAGCGGACGGGTCGGGCCCATTAAGTACTTC.

This clonotype was found many times. The chain links TRBV4-2 to TRBJ1-2; 8 nucleotides agree with TRBD1. CDR3 length equals 15 residues. V dropped 2 bases and J dropped 8; count of bases not matched to a gene: 10. CDR1 LGHNA and CDR2 YNFKEQ come from the germline V gene. CDR3 sequence reads: CASSQSQGAVDGYTF. CDR3 nucleotides: TGTGCCAGCAGCCAAAGCCAGGGGGCGGTGGACGGCTACACCTTC.

This clonotype was counted only a few times. The rearrangement joins TRBV18 to TRBJ1-5, with D perhaps TRBD1 (6 bases). CDR3 length: 15 amino acids. Trimming removed 2 bases from V and 4 bases from J, with 12 bases in between. Germline V gives CDR1 KGHSH, CDR2 LQKENI. This CDR3 reads CASSPMGGWNQPQHF. Here the CDR3 DNA reads TGTGCCAGCTCACCAATGGGGGGCTGGAATCAGCCCCAGCATTTT.